This T cell receptor (beta chain) was documented in a study of response to subunit inactivated influenza vaccine. The V gene lost 6 bases and the J gene lost 8 bases, with 14 bases spanning the gap. This CDR3 has 13 residues. TCRdb passed the RT-PCR reads through MiXCR, listing each CDR3 protein once. This repertoire shows about 500,000 distinct CDR3 sequences, roughly 13% found once; its top ten account for around 12%. This clonotype was seen a few times. The specimen comprised PBMCs from blood, sampled about 40 days after vaccination. V gene TRBV12-3 or TRBV12-4 combines with J gene TRBJ1-3, with a possible D match to TRBD1 (5 bases). The TCR sequence derives from a man aged 45-65 years who received an inactivated influenza vaccine. DNA for the CDR3: TGTGCCAGCAGACATTCTACAGGACACACCATATATTTT. Amino acid sequence: CASRHSTGHTIYF.